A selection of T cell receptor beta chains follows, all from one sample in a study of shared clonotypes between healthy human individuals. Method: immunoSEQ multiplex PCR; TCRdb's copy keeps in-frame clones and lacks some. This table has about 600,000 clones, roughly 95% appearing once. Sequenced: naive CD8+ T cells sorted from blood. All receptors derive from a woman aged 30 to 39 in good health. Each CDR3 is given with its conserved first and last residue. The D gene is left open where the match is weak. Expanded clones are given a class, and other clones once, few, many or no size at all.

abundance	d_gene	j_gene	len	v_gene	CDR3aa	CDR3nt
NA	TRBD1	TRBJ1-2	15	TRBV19	CASSISGQGYYGYTF	TGTGCCAGTAGTATCTCCGGACAGGGGTACTATGGCTACACCTTC
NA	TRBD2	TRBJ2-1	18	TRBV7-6	CASSKGTGLAGVDNEQFF	TGTGCCAGCAGTAAAGGAACGGGACTAGCGGGAGTGGACAATGAGCAGTTCTTC
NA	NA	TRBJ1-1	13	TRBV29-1	CSVVGGMNTEAFF	TGCAGCGTCGTTGGGGGGATGAACACTGAAGCTTTCTTT
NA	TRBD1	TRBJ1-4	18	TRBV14	CASSQDRIGQAGDEKLFF	TGTGCCAGCAGCCAAGACCGTATCGGACAGGCTGGGGATGAAAAACTGTTTTTT
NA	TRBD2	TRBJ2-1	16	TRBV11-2	CASSTSPSGRGIEQFF	TGTGCCAGCAGTACGTCCCCTAGCGGGAGGGGGATTGAGCAGTTCTTC
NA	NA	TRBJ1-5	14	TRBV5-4	CASSLHGSRQPQHF	TGTGCCAGCAGCTTGCACGGCTCAAGGCAGCCCCAGCATTTT
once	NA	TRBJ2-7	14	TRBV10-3	CAISESTNDYEQYF	TGTGCCATCAGTGAGTCCACAAACGACTACGAGCAGTACTTC
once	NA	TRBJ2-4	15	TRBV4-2	CASSQALGTENIQYF	TGTGCCAGCAGCCAAGCCCTAGGGACCGAAAACATTCAGTACTTC
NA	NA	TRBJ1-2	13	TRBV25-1	CASSERGGYGYTF	TGTGCCAGCAGTGAACGGGGGGGCTATGGCTACACCTTC
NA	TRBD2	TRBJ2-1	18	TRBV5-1	CASSWSGRTSGRGGEQFF	TGCGCCAGCAGCTGGAGCGGCCGGACTAGCGGGAGAGGTGGTGAGCAGTTCTTC
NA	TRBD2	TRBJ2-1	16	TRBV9	CASRPGTSGPYNEQFF	TGTGCCAGCAGACCCGGGACTAGCGGTCCATACAATGAGCAGTTCTTC
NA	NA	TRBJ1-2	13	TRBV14	CASSQAQVNGYTF	TGTGCCAGCAGCCAAGCTCAGGTCAATGGCTACACCTTC
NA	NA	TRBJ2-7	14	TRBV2	CASSASASSYEQYF	TGTGCCAGCAGTGCATCGGCGAGCTCCTACGAGCAGTACTTC
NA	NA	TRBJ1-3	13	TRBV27	CASSAGAGNTIYF	TGTGCCAGCAGTGCAGGGGCAGGAAACACCATATATTTT
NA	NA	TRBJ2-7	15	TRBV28	CASSPSTGNFYEQYF	TGTGCCAGCAGCCCTTCGACAGGTAATTTCTACGAGCAGTACTTC
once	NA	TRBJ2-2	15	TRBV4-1	CASSQGGSYTGELFF	TGCGCCAGCAGCCAAGGAGGGTCCTACACCGGGGAGCTGTTTTTT
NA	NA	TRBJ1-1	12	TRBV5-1	CASSPENTEAFF	TGCGCCAGCAGCCCCGAGAACACTGAAGCTTTCTTT
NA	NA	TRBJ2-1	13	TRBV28	CASSFRLDDEQFF	TGTGCCAGCAGTTTTCGCCTAGATGATGAGCAGTTCTTC
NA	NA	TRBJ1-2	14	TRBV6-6	CASSYSYSSYGYTF	TGTGCCAGCAGTTACTCGTACAGCAGCTATGGCTACACCTTC
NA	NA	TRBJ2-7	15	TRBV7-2	CASSLARTSYYEQYF	TGTGCCAGCAGCTTAGCAAGGACTTCTTACTACGAGCAGTACTTC
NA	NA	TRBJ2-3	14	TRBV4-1	CASSLPGATDTQYF	TGCGCCAGCAGCCTCCCGGGGGCCACAGATACGCAGTATTTT
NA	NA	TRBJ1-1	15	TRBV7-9	CASSSGPEANTEAFF	TGTGCCAGCAGCTCGGGACCCGAAGCTAACACTGAAGCTTTCTTT
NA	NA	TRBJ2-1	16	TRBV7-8	CASSLKPGSGRNEQFF	TGTGCCAGCAGCCTCAAACCGGGAAGCGGACGCAATGAGCAGTTCTTC
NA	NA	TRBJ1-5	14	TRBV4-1	CASSQEYSNQPQHF	TGCGCCAGCAGCCAAGAGTATAGCAATCAGCCCCAGCATTTT
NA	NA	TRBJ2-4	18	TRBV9	CASSVGPASEGLKNIQYF	TGTGCCAGCAGCGTAGGGCCCGCTAGTGAGGGGCTCAAAAACATTCAGTACTTC
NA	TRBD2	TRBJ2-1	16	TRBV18	CASSPGPGLAVDEQFF	TGTGCCAGCTCACCTGGGCCGGGACTAGCCGTGGATGAGCAGTTCTTC
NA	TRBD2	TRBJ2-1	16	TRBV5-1	CASSLLLPSGNNEQFF	TGCGCCAGCAGCTTGCTTCTGCCTAGCGGGAACAATGAGCAGTTCTTC
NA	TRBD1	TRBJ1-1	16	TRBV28	CASKGDREALNTEAFF	TGTGCCAGCAAGGGGGACAGGGAGGCTCTGAACACTGAAGCTTTCTTT
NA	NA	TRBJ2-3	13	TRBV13	CASSLPYTDTQYF	TGTGCCAGCAGCTTACCCTATACAGATACGCAGTATTTT
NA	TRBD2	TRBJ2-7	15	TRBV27	CASTTALAGWDEQYF	TGTGCCAGCACAACGGCGCTAGCGGGATGGGACGAGCAGTACTTC
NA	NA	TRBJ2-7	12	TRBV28	CASRPDSYEQYF	TGTGCCAGCAGACCAGACAGCTACGAGCAGTACTTC
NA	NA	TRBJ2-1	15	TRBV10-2	CASSESGGTADEQFF	TGCGCCAGCAGTGAGTCAGGGGGGACTGCGGATGAGCAGTTCTTC
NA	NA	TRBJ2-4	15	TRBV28	CASSFPDRFKNIQYF	TGTGCCAGCAGTTTTCCTGACAGATTCAAAAACATTCAGTACTTC
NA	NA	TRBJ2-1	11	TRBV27	CASSRLNEQFF	TGTGCCAGCAGCCGCCTCAATGAGCAGTTCTTC
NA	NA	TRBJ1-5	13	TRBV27	CASSLSFEQPQHF	TGTGCCAGCAGTTTATCCTTCGAACAGCCCCAGCATTTT
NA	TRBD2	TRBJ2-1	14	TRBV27	CASSWSSGANEQFF	TGTGCCAGCAGTTGGTCTAGCGGAGCCAATGAGCAGTTCTTC
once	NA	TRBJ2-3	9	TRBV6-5	CASRDTQYF	TGTGCCAGCAGAGATACGCAGTATTTT
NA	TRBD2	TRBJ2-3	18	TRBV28	CASSSRGTSGRAADTQYF	TGTGCCAGCAGTTCTCGTGGGACTAGCGGGAGGGCGGCAGATACGCAGTATTTT